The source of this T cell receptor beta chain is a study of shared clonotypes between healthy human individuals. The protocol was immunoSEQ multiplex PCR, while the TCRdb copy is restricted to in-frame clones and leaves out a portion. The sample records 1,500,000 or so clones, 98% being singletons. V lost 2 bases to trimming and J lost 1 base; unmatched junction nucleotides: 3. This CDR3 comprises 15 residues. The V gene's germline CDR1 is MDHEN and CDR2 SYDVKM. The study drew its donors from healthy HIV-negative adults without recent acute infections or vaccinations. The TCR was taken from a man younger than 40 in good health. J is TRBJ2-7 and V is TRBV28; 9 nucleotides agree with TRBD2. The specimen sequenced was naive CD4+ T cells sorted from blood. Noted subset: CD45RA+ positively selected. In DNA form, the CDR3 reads TGTGCCAGCAGTTTAATTAGCGGGGGTTCCTACGAGCAGTACTTC. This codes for CASSLISGGSYEQYF.